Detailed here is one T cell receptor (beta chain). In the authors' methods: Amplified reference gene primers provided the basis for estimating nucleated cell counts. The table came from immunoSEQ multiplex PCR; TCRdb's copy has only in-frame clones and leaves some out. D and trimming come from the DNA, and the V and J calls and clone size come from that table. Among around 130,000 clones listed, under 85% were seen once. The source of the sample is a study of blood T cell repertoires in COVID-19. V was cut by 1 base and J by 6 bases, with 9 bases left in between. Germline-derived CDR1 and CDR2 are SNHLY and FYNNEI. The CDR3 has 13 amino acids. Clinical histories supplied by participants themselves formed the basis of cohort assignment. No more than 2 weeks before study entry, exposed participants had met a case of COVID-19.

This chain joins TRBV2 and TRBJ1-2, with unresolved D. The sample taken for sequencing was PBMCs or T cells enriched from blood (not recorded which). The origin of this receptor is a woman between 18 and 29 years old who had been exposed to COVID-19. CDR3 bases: TGTGCCAGCAGTGAAGTACTATTGGATGGCTACACCTTC. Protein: CASSEVLLDGYTF.